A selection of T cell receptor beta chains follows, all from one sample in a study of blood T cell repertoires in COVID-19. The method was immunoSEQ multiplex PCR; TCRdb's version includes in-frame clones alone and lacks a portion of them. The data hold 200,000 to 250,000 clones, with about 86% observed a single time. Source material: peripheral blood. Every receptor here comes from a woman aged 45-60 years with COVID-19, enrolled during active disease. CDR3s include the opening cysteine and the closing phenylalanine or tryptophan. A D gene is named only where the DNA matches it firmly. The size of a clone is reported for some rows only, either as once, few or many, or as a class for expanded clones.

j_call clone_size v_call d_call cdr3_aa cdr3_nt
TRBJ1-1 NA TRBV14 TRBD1 CASSPRTLWDRGMNTEAFF TGTGCCAGCAGCCCGCGGACTTTGTGGGACAGGGGAATGAACACTGAAGCTTTCTTT
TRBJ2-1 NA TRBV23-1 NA CASNPPRQGIFPYNEQFF TGCGCCAGCAATCCCCCTAGGCAGGGCATATTTCCCTACAATGAGCAGTTCTTC
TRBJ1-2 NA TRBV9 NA CASSVEQVDYGYTF TGTGCCAGCAGCGTAGAACAGGTGGACTATGGCTACACCTTC
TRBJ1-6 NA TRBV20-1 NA CSAPDNSPLHF TGCAGTGCCCCGGATAATTCACCCCTCCACTTT
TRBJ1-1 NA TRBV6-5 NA CASSYIGGTLNTEAFF TGTGCCAGCAGTTACATAGGGGGTACCCTGAACACTGAAGCTTTCTTT
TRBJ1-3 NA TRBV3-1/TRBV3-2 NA CASSQTTGSGNTIYF TGTGCCAGCAGCCAAACTACAGGGTCCGGAAACACCATATATTTT
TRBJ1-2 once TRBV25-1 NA CASSETYGHYGYTF TGTGCCAGCAGTGAAACATATGGGCACTATGGCTACACCTTC
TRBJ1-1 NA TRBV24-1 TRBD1 CATSDRDSEAFF TGTGCCACCAGTGATCGGGACAGTGAAGCTTTCTTT
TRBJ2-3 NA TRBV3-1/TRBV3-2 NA CASGLGDTQYF TGTGCCAGCGGGCTTGGGGATACGCAGTATTTT
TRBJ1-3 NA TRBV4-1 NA CASSQVRESGNTIYF TGCGCCAGCAGCCAAGTCAGGGAATCTGGAAACACCATATATTTT
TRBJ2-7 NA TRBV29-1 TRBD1 CSVLTGETYEQYF TGCAGCGTTCTAACAGGGGAAACCTACGAGCAGTACTTC